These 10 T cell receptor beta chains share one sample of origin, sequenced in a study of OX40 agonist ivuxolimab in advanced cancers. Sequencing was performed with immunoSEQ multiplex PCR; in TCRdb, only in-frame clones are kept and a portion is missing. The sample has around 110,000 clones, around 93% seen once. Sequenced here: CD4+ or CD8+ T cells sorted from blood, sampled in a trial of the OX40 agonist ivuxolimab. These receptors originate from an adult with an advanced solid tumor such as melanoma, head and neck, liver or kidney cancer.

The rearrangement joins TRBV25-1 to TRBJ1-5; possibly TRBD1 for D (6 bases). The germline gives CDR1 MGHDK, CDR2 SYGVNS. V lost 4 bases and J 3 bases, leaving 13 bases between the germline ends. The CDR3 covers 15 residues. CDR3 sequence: CASSGPGAANQPQHF. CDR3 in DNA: TGTGCCAGCAGTGGCCCAGGGGCCGCCAATCAGCCCCAGCATTTT.

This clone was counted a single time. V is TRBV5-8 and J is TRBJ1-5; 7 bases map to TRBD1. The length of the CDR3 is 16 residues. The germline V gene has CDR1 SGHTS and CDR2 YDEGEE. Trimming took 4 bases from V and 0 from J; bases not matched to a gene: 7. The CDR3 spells CASSRRGGLSNQPQHF. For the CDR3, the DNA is TGTGCCAGCAGCCGACGAGGGGGCCTTAGCAATCAGCCCCAGCATTTT.

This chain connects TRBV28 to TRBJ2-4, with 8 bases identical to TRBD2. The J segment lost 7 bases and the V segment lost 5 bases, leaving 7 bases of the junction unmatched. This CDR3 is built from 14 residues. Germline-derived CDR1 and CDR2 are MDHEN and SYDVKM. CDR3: CASSDGTSINIQYF. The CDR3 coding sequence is TGTGCCAGCAGTGACGGGACTAGTATTAACATTCAGTACTTC.

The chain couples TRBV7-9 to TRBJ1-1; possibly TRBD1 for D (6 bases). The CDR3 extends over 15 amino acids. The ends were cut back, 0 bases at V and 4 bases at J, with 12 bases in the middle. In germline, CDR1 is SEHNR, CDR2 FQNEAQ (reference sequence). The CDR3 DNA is TGTGCCAGCAGCTTAGCAAGCAGGGGACCCACTGAAGCTTTCTTT. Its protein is CASSLASRGPTEAFF.

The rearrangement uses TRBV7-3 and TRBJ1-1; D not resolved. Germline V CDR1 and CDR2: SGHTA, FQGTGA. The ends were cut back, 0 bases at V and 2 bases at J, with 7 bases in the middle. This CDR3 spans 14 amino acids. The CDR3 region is CASSLTGPNTEAFF. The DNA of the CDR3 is TGTGCCAGCAGCTTAACGGGCCCTAACACTGAAGCTTTCTTT.

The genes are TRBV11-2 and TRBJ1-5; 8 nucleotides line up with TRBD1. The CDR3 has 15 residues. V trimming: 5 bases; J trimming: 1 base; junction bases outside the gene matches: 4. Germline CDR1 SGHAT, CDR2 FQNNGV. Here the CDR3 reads CASSPRTGSNQPQHF. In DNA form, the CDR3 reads TGTGCCAGCAGCCCGAGGACAGGGAGCAATCAGCCCCAGCATTTT.

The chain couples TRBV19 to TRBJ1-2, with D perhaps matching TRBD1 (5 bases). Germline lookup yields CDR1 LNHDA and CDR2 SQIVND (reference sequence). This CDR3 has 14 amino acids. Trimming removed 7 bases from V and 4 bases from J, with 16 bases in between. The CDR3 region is CASTGSPKLYGYTF. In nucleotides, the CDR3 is TGTGCCAGTACAGGGTCCCCAAAGCTCTATGGCTACACCTTC.

CDR3 in DNA: TGTGCCAGCAGTTTATCCGGACTAGCGGCCCACAATGAGCAGTTCTTC. It codes for CASSLSGLAAHNEQFF. This chain links TRBV27 with TRBJ2-1; 10 positions agree with TRBD2. CDR1 is MNHEY and CDR2 is SMNVEV in the germline V gene (reference sequence). With 0 bases clipped from V and 5 bases from J, the junction kept 4 bases outside the gene matches. The length of the CDR3 is 16 residues.

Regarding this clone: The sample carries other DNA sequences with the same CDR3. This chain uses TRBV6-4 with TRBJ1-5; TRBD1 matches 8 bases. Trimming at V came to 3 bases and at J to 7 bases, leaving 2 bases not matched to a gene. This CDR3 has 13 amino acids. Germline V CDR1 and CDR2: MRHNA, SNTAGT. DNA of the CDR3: TGTGCCAGCAGTGAACAGGGGGGACAGCCCCAGCATTTT. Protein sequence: CASSEQGGQPQHF.

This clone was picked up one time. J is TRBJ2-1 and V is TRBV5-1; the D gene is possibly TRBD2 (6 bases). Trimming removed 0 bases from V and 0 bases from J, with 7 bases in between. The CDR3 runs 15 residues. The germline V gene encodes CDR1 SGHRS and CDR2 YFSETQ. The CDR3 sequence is CASSLGGNSYNEQFF. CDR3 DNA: TGCGCCAGCAGCTTGGGCGGGAACTCCTACAATGAGCAGTTCTTC.